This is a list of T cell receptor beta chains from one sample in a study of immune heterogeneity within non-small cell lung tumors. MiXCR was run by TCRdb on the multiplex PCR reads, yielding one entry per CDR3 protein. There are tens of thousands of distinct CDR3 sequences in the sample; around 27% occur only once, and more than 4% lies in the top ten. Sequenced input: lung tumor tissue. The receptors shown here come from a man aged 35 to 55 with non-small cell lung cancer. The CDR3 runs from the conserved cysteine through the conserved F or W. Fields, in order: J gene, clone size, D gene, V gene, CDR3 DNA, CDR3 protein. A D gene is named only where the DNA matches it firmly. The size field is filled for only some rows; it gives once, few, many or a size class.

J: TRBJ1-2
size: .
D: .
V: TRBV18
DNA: TGTGCCAGCTCACCACACGGACGGGATGGCTACACCTTC
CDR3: CASSPHGRDGYTF

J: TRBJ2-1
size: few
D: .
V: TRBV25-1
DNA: TGTGCCAGCAGTGAATTCGGCAATGAGCAGTTCTTC
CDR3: CASSEFGNEQFF

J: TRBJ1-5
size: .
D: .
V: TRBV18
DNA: TGTGCCAGCTCTCAATTGGGTCTGGACAATCAGCCCCAGCATTTT
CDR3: CASSQLGLDNQPQHF

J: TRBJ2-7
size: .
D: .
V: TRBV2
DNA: TGTGCCAGGCCAGGTTATCCCTACGAGCAGTACTTC
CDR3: CARPGYPYEQYF

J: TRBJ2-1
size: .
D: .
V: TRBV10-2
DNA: TGCGCCAGCGGCCGGGGGACCTACAATGAGCAGTTCTTC
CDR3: CASGRGTYNEQFF

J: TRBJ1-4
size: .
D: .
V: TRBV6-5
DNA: TGTACCAGCAGTTACTTCGGGGGAAGTTCAGAAAAACTGTTTTTT
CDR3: CTSSYFGGSSEKLFF

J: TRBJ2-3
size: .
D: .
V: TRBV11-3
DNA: TGTGCCAGCACAGGACAGTCGACAGATACGCAGTATTTT
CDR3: CASTGQSTDTQYF

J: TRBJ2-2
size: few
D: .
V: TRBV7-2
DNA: TGTGCCAGCAGATCCGCGGGACTGAACACCGGGGAGCTGTTTTTT
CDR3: CASRSAGLNTGELFF

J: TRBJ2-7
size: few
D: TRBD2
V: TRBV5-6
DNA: TGTGCCAGCAGCTGGGGGGGGGTCTACGAGCAGTACTTC
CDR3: CASSWGGVYEQYF

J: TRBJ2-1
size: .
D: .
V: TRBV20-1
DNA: TGCAGTGCTAGAGGAGACACCTCCTACGAGCAGTTCTTC
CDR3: CSARGDTSYEQFF

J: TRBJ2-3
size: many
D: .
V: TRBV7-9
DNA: TGTGCCAGCAGCTTAGACGCTACGCAGTATTTT
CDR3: CASSLDATQYF

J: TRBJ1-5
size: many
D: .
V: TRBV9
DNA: TGTGCCAGCAGTCTTTATGGGGCTTTGAATCAGCCCCAGCATTTT
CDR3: CASSLYGALNQPQHF

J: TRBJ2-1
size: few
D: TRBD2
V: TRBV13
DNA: TGTGCCAGCAGCCCCGGACTAGCGCTCAATGAGCAGTTCTTC
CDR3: CASSPGLALNEQFF

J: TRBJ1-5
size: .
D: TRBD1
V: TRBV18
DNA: TGTGCCAGCTCATCCGGACAGGGCGTTTATAGCAATAAGCCCCAGCATTTT
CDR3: CASSSGQGVYSNKPQHF

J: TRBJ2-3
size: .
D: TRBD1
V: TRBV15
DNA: TGTGCCACCAGCAGTGTCCAGGGGGCTGGGACAGATACGCAGTATTTT
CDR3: CATSSVQGAGTDTQYF

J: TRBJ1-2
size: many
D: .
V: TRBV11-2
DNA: TGTGCCAGCAGCCCAGGCAGGGCCTATGGCTACACCTTC
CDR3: CASSPGRAYGYTF

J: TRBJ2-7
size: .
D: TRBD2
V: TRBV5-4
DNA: TGTGCCAGCAGCTTGGGGTCTAGCGGCCTCACCTACGAGCAGTACTTC
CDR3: CASSLGSSGLTYEQYF

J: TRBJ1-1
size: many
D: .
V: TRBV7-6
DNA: TGTGCCAGCAGCGGATGGGACACGAACACTGAAGCTTTCTTT
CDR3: CASSGWDTNTEAFF

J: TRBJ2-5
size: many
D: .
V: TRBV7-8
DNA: TGTGCCAGCAGCTTAGCAGGAGTGTACCAAGAGACCCAGTACTTC
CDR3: CASSLAGVYQETQYF

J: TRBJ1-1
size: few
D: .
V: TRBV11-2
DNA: TGTGCCAGCAGCTTAAACCGGAACACTGAAGCTTTCTTT
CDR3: CASSLNRNTEAFF

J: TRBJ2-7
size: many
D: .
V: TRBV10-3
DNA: TGTGCCATCAGTGAGTCGTGGCAGGGGAACGAGCAGTACTTC
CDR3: CAISESWQGNEQYF

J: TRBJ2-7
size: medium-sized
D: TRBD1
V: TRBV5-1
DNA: TGCGCCAGCAGCACAACAGGGGGCAACTACGAGCAGTACTTC
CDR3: CASSTTGGNYEQYF

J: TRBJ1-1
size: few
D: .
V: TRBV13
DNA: TGTGCCAGCAGCTTAGGGGGTGAAGCTTTCTTT
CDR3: CASSLGGEAFF

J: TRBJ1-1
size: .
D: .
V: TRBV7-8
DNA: TGTGCCAGCAGCTCGAGGGGGTCGACCACTGAAGCTTTCTTT
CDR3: CASSSRGSTTEAFF

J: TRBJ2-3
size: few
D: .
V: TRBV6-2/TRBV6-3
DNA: TGTGCCAGCTTGTTATTGGACTCTCGCACAGATACGCAGTATTTT
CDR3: CASLLLDSRTDTQYF

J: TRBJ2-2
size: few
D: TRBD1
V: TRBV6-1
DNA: TGTGCCAGCAGCCCGGGACAGCTCACCGGGGAGCTGTTTTTT
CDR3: CASSPGQLTGELFF

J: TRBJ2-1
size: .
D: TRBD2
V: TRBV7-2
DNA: TGTGCCAGCAGCTTAAACGGGAGGGAATACAATGAGCAGTTCTTC
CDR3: CASSLNGREYNEQFF

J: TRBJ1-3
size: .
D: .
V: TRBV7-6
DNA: TGTGCCAGCAGCGCAGCCTTCTCTGGAAACACCATATATTTT
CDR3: CASSAAFSGNTIYF

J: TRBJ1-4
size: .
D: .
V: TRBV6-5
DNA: TGTGCCAGCAGTTACTCGAGCTTTGGGACCGACGGCGAAAAACTGTTTTTT
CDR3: CASSYSSFGTDGEKLFF

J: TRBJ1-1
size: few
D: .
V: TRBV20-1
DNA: TGCAGTGCCCCGAATAAGGGCACTGAAGCTTTCTTT
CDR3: CSAPNKGTEAFF

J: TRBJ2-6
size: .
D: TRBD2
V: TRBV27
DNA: TGTGCCAGCACCTTGAGGGGGTCGGGAGGGGCCATCGTCCTGACTTTC
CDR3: CASTLRGSGGAIVLTF

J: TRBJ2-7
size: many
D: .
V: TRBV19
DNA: TGTGCCAGTAGTACCTCACCGGACCCTTCCTACGAGCAGTACTTC
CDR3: CASSTSPDPSYEQYF

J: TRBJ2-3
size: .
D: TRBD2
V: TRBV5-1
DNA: TGCGCCAGCAGCTTCGGGACTAGCGGCACAGATACGCAGTATTTT
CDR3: CASSFGTSGTDTQYF

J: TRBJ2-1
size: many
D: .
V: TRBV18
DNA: TGTGCCAGCTCACCCGGCCAGTTAAATGAGCAGTTCTTC
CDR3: CASSPGQLNEQFF

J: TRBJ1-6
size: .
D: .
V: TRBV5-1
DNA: TGCGCCAGCAGCTCACGAGGACATGCATCCAATTCACCCCTCCACTTT
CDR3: CASSSRGHASNSPLHF

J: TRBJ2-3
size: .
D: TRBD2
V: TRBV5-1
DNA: TGCGCCAGCAGCCGGGGACTAACGGAACCGGGAGATACGCAGTATTTT
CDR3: CASSRGLTEPGDTQYF

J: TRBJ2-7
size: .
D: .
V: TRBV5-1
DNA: TGCGCCAGCACCTTGGATCAGCACGAGCAGTGCTTC
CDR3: CASTLDQHEQCF

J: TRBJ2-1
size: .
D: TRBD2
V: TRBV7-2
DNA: TGTGCCAGCAGCTCGACAGGACTAGCGGGAGGACGTGTTGAGCAGTTCTTC
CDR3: CASSSTGLAGGRVEQFF

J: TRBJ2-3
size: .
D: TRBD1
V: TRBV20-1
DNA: TGCAGTGCTAAACAGGGACAGGTCTGGGTAGATACGCAGTATTTT
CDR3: CSAKQGQVWVDTQYF

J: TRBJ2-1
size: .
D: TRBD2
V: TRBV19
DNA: TGTGCCAGTAGCACCGGAGCGGGGGTCAATGAGCAGTCCTTC
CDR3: CASSTGAGVNEQSF

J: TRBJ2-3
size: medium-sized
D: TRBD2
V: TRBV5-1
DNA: TGCGCCAGCAGCCCCGGGACTAGCGGGAGGTGGGGCACAGATACGCAGTATTTT
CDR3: CASSPGTSGRWGTDTQYF

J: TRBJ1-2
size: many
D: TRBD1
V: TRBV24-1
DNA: TGTGCCACCAGTGATTCCCGGGGACAGGGGGCAATTGGCTACACCTTC
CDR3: CATSDSRGQGAIGYTF